This T cell receptor (beta chain) was sequenced in a study of blood T cell repertoires in COVID-19. Sequencing was performed with immunoSEQ multiplex PCR; in TCRdb, only in-frame clones are kept and a portion is missing. The data hold 200,000 to 250,000 clones, with 83% observed a single time. Trimming removed 0 bases from V and 0 bases from J, with 14 bases in between. Germline loops: CDR1 KGHSH, CDR2 LQKENI. The CDR3 loop spans 18 amino acids. The sequenced material came from peripheral blood. This rearrangement joins TRBV18 to TRBJ2-2, with TRBD2 as a possible D gene (6 bases). This TCR was recovered from a woman aged 30 to 39 with COVID-19, enrolled during active disease. CDR3 DNA sequence: TGTGCCAGCTCACCACCATCAAAGCGGGTCTCGAACACCGGGGAGCTGTTTTTT. As protein: CASSPPSKRVSNTGELFF. Full variable domain (missing parts from reference TRBV18 and TRBJ2-2): NAGVMQNPRHLVRRRGQEARLRCSPMKGHSHVYWYRQLPEEGLKFMVYLQKENIIDESGMPKERFSAEFPKEGPSILRIQQVVRGDSAAYFCASSPPSKRVSNTGELFFGEGSRLTVL.